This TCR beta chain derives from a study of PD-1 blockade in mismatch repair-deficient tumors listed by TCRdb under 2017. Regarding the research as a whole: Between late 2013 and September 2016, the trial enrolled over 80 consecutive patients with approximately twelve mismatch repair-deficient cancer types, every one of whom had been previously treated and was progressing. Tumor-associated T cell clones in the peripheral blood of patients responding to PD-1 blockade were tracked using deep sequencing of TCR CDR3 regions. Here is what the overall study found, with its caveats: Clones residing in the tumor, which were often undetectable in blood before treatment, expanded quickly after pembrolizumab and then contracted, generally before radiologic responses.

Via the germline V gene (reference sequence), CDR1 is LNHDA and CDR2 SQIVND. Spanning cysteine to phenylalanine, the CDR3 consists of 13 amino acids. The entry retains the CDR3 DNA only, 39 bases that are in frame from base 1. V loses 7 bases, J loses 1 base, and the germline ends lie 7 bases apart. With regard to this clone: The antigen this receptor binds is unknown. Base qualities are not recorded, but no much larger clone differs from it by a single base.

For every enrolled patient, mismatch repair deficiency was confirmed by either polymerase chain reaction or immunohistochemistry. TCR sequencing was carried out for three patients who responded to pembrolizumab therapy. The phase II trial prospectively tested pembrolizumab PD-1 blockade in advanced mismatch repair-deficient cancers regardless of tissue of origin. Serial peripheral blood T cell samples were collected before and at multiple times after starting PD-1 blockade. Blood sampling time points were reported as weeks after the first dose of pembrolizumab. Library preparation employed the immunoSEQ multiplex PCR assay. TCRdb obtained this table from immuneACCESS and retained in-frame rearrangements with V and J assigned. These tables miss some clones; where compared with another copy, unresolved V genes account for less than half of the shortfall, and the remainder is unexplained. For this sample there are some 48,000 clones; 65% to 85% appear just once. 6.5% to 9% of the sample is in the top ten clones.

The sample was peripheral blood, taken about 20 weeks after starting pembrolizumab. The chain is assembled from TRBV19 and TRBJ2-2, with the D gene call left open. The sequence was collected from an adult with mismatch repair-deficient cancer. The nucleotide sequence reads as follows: TGTGCCAGTACGGACCTGAACACCGGGGAGCTGTTTTTT. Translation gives CASTDLNTGELFF.